The clone carrying this T cell receptor beta chain was observed at least ten times. Germline V lookup: CDR1 PRHDT, CDR2 FYEKMQ (reference sequence). CDR3 length: 13 amino acids. Trimming pared 3 bases from V and 7 bases from J, leaving 13 bases between. In the authors' methods: Sampled TCR counts reached a median of 95,638 per sample, with values ranging from roughly 20,000 to 750,000. TCRdb re-derived calls from the RACE reads in MiXCR, one entry per CDR3 protein. These V and J calls derive from TCRdb rather than the authors' analysis. The profile shows 84,000 or so distinct CDR3 sequences, more than 8.5% of them singletons. These data come from a study of human T cells and chemical hapten exposure. Regarding time point: patch test 2, 6 weeks after DPC sensitization. Treatment specified: therapeutic diphenylcyclopropenone sensitization with weekly scalp DPC.

The chain uses TRBV13 and TRBJ2-7; either TRBD1 or TRBD2 may fit D (6 bases each). This receptor was taken from a woman in her 30s with alopecia areata. Some clones in this sample may be carry-over from other donors' samples. Sequenced here: whole blood, sampled in connection with sensitization to the hapten diphenylcyclopropenone (DPC). The CDR3 region has the DNA TGTGCCAGCAGCTTCGGGGGCCCGGGGGAGCAGTACTTC. It is translated as CASSFGGPGEQYF.